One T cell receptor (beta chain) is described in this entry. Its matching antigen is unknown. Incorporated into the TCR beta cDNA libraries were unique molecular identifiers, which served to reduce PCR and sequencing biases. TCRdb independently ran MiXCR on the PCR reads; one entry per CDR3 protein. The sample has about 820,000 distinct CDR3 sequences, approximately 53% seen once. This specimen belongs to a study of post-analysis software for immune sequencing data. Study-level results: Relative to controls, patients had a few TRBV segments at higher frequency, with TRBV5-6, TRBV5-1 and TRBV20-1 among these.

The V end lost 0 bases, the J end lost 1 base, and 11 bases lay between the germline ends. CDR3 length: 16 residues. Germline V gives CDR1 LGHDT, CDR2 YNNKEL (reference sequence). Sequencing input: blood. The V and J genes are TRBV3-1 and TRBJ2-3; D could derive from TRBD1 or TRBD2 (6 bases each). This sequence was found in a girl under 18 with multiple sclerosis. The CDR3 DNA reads TGTGCCAGCAGCCAAGATTCCGGGGGCGGCACAGATACGCAGTATTTT. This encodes CASSQDSGGGTDTQYF.